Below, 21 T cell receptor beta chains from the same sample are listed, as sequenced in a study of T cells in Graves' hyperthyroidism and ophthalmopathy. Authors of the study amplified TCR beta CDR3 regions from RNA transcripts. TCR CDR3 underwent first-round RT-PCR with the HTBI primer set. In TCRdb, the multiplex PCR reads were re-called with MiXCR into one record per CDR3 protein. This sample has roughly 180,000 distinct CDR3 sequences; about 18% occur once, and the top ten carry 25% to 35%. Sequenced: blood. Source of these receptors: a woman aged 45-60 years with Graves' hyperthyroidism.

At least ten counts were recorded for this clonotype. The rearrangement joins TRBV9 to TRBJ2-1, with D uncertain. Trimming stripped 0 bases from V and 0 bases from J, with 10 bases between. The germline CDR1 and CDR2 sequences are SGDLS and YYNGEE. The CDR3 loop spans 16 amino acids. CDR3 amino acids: CASSVAGFDSYNEQFF. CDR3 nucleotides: TGTGCCAGCAGCGTAGCCGGATTCGACTCCTACAATGAGCAGTTCTTC.

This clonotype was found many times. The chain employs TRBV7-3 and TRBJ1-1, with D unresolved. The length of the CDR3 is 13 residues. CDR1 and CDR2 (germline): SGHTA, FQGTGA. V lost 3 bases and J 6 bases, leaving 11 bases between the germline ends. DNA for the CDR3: TGTGCCAGCAGCTTCGGGGTTTATGCTGAAGCTTTCTTT. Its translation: CASSFGVYAEAFF.

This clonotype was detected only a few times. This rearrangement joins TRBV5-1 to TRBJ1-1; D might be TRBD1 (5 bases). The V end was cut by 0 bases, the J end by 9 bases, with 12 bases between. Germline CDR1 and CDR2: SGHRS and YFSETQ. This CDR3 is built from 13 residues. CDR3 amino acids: CASSLGRESKAFF. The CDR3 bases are TGCGCCAGCAGCTTGGGCAGGGAGTCCAAAGCTTTCTTT.

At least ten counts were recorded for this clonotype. The CDR3 nucleotides read TGTGCCAGCAGACGGGTTAATGAAAAACTGTTTTTT. It translates to CASRRVNEKLFF. V is TRBV19 and J is TRBJ1-4; D remains unclear. The CDR3 extends over 12 amino acids. The V and J ends lost 9 bases and 4 bases respectively, with 9 bases between them. The germline V gene encodes CDR1 LNHDA and CDR2 SQIVND (reference sequence).

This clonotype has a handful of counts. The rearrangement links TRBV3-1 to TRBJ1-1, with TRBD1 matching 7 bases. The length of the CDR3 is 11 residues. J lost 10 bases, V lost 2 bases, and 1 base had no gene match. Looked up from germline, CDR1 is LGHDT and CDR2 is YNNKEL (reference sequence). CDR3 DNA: TGTGCCAGCAGCCAACAGGGGGGAGCTTTCTTT. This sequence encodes CASSQQGGAFF.

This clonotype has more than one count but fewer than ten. The CDR3 spells CASSLTPSDRVDGAFF. CDR3 nucleotides: TGTGCCAGCAGCTTAACCCCGTCTGACAGGGTCGACGGAGCTTTCTTT. The genes are TRBV5-6 and TRBJ1-1, with TRBD1 identical over 7 bases. Germline V gene data show CDR1 as SGHDT and CDR2 as YYEEEE. The CDR3 has 16 residues. V dropped 2 bases and J dropped 10; count of bases not matched to a gene: 17.

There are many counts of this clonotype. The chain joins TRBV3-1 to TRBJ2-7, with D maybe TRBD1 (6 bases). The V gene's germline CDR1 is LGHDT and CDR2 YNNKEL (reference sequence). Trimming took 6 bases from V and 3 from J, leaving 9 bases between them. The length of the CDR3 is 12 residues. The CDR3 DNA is TGTGCCAGCAGTAACAGGGACTACGAGCAGTACTTC. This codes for CASSNRDYEQYF.

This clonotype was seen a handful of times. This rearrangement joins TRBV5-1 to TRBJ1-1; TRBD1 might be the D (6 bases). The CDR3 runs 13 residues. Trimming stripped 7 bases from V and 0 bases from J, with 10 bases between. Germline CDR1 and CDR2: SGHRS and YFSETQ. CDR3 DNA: TGCGCCAGCTCAGGGGAGATGAACACTGAAGCTTTCTTT. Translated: CASSGEMNTEAFF.

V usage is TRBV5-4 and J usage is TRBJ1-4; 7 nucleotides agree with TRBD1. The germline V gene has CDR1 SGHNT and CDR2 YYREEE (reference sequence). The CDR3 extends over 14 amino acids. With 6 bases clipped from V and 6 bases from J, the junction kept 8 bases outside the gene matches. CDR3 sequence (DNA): TGTGCCAGCACCGCCGACAGGGCTCATGAAAAACTGTTTTTT. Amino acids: CASTADRAHEKLFF.

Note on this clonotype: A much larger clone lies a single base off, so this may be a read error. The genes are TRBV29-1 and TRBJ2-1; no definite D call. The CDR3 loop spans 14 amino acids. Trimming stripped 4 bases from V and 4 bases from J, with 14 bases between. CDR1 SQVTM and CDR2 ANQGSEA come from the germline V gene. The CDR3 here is CSVGVTAAYNEQFF. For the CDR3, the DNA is TGCAGCGTTGGCGTTACGGCAGCATACAATGAGCAGTTCTTC.

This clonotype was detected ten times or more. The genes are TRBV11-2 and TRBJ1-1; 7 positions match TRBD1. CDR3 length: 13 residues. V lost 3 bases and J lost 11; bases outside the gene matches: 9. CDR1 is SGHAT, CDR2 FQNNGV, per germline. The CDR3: CASSFSRQGSAFF. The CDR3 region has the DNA TGTGCCAGCAGCTTTTCTAGACAGGGTTCGGCTTTCTTT. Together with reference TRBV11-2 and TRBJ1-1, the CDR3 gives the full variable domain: EAGVAQSPRYKIIEKRQSVAFWCNPISGHATLYWYQQILGQGPKLLIQFQNNGVVDDSQLPKDRFSAERLKGVDSTLKIQPAKLEDSAVYLCASSFSRQGSAFFGQGTRLTVV.

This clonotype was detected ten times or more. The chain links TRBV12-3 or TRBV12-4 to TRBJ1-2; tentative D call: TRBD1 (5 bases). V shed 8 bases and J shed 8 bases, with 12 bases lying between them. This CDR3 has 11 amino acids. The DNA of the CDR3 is TGTGCCAGCCGGGACGTTGGAGGCTACACCTTC. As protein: CASRDVGGYTF.

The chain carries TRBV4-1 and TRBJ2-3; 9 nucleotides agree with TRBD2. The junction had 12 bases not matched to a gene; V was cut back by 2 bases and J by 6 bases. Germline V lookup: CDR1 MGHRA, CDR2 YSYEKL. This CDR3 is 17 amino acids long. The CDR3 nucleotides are TGCGCCAGCAGCCAAACCCCCAGTGGCGGGGGGGGGGATACGCAGTATTTT. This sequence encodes CASSQTPSGGGGDTQYF.

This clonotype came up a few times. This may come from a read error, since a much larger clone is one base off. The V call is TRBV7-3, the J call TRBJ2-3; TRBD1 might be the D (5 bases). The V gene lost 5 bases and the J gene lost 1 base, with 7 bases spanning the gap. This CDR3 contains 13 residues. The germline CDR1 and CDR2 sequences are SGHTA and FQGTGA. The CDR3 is CASSGRGTDTQYF. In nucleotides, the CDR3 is TGTGCCAGCAGCGGCAGGGGCACAGATACGCAGTATTTT.

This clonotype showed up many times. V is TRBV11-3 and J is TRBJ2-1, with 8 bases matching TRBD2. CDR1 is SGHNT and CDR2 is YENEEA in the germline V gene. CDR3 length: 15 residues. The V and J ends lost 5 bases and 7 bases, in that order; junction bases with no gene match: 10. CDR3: CASSPGGVGSNEQFF. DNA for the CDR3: TGTGCCAGCAGCCCGGGGGGGGTAGGGTCAAATGAGCAGTTCTTC.

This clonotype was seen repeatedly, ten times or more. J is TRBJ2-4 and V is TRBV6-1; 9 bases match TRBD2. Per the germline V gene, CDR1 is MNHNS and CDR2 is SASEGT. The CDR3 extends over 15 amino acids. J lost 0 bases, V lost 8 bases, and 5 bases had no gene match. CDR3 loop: CASLTSGGAKNIQYF. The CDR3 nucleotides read TGTGCCAGCCTGACTAGCGGTGGAGCCAAAAACATTCAGTACTTC.

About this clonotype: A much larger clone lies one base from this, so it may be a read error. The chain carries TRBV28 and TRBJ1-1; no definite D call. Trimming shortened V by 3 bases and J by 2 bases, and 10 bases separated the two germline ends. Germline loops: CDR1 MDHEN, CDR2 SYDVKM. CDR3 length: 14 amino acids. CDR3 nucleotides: TGTGCCAGCAGTTTTGATCCCAATAACACTGAAGCTTTCTTT. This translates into CASSFDPNNTEAFF.

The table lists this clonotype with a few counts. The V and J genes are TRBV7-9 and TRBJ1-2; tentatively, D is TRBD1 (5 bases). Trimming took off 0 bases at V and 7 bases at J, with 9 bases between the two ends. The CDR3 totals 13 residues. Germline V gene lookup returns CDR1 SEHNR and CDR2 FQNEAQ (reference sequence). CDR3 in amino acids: CASSLAGDLGYTF. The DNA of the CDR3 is TGTGCCAGCAGCTTAGCGGGGGATCTTGGCTACACCTTC.

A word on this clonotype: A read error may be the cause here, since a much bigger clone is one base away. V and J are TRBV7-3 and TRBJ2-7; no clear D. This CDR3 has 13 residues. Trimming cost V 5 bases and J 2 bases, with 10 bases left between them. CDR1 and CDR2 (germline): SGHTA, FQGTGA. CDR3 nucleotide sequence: TGTGCCAGCAGCCCGGACGGACCCTACGAGCAGTACTTC. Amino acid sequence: CASSPDGPYEQYF.

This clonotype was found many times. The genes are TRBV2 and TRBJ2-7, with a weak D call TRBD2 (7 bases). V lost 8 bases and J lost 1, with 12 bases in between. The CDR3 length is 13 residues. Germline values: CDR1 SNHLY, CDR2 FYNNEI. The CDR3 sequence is CASLKGGSYEQYF. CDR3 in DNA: TGTGCCAGCCTCAAGGGGGGGTCCTACGAGCAGTACTTC. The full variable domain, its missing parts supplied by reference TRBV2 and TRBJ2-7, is EPEVTQTPSHQVTQMGQEVILRCVPISNHLYFYWYRQILGQKVEFLVSFYNNEISEKSEIFDDQFSVERPDGSNFTLKIRSTKLEDSAMYFCASLKGGSYEQYFGPGTRLTVT.

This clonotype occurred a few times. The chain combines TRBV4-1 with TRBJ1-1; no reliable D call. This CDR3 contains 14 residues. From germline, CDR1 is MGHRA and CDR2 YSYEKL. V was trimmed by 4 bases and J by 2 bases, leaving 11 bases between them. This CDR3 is CASSLDGENTEAFF. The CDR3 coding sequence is TGCGCCAGCAGCCTAGATGGGGAAAACACTGAAGCTTTCTTT.